This entry describes one T cell receptor beta chain. This CDR3 is 18 amino acids long. The V gene end was trimmed by 0 bases and the J gene end by 3 bases; junction bases not matched to a gene: 8. Germline V gene sequence: CDR1 LGHNA, CDR2 YSLEER. This sample stems from a study of blood T cell repertoires in COVID-19. Sequenced by immunoSEQ multiplex PCR; TCRdb stores in-frame clones only, minus some. Altogether 400,000 or so clones are present, around 91% being singletons, with the ten largest covering approximately 1.5%. The origin of this receptor is a woman aged 40 to 50 with COVID-19, enrolled during active disease. The sample consisted of peripheral blood. The chain couples TRBV4-3 to TRBJ1-1, with 12 bases fitting TRBD1. CDR3 residues: CASSQDLGTGGADTEAFF. In DNA form, the CDR3 reads TGCGCCAGCAGCCAAGATCTTGGGACAGGGGGCGCCGACACTGAAGCTTTCTTT.